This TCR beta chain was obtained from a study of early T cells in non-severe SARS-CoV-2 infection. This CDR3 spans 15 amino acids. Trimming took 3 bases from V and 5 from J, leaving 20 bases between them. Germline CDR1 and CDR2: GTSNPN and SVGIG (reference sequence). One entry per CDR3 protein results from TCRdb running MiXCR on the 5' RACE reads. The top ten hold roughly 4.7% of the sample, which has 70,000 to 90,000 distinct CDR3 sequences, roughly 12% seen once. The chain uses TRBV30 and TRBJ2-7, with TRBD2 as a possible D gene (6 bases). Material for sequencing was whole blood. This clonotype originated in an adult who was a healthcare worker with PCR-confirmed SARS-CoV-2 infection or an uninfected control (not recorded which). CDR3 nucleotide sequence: TGTGCCTGGAGGCTCGGAGGGGCCCCTCCTGACGAGCAGTACTTC. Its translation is CAWRLGGAPPDEQYF.